This T cell receptor (beta chain) stems from a study of T cell responses to AZD1222 COVID-19 vaccine. The method was immunoSEQ multiplex PCR; TCRdb's version includes in-frame clones alone and lacks a portion of them. The repertoire holds about 70,000 clones, with around 90% as singletons. CDR1 and CDR2 (germline): SEHNR, FQNEAQ (reference sequence). J was trimmed by 4 bases and V by 5 bases; bases with no gene match: 9. The CDR3 loop spans 16 amino acids. The input for sequencing was peripheral blood, taken 28 days after the second AZD1222 dose. This chain joins TRBV7-9 and TRBJ2-1; 9 nucleotides agree with TRBD1. This clonotype was sampled from an adult who received the AZD1222 COVID-19 vaccine. CDR3: CASSAFGQGTYNEQFF. The CDR3 DNA reads TGTGCCAGCAGCGCGTTCGGACAGGGGACTTACAATGAGCAGTTCTTC.